Each of the 14 T cell receptor beta chains below was sequenced from the same sample in a study of T cells in Graves' hyperthyroidism and ophthalmopathy. From RNA transcripts, TCR beta CDR3 regions were amplified. TCR CDR3 underwent first-round RT-PCR with the HTBI primer set. TCRdb analysed the multiplex PCR reads with MiXCR anew, one entry per CDR3 protein. Of about 660,000 distinct CDR3 sequences listed, approximately 42% are singletons. Sequenced material: peripheral blood or thyroid tissue (not recorded which). These receptor sequences come from an adult man with Graves' disease, either hyperthyroidism or ophthalmopathy (not recorded which).

The chain combines TRBV5-1 with TRBJ2-2; D may be TRBD1 or TRBD2 (5 bases each). Germline CDR1 reads SGHRS; CDR2 reads YFSETQ. V was pared by 0 bases and J by 7 bases, with 16 bases between. This CDR3 contains 16 residues. The CDR3 spells CASSLAGLGSFGELFF. The CDR3, as DNA: TGCGCCAGCAGCTTGGCGGGGCTTGGCAGCTTCGGGGAGCTGTTTTTT.

This clonotype has only a few counts. A junction boundary mismatches the germline segment, possibly from a read error. The rearrangement joins TRBV10-3 to TRBJ2-2; possible D gene TRBD1, 6 bases. CDR3 length: 13 amino acids. Germline CDR1 and CDR2: ENHRY and SYGVKD. CDR3 bases: TGTGCCAGCAGTGAACAGGGCACCGGGGAGCTGTTTTTT. Translated: CASSEQGTGELFF.

This chain joins TRBV2 and TRBJ1-5; 7 bases are a match to TRBD1. With 8 bases clipped from V and 1 base from J, the junction kept 20 bases outside the gene matches. Germline assignment: CDR1 SNHLY and CDR2 FYNNEI. The CDR3 totals 19 residues. The DNA of the CDR3 is TGTGCCAGCGTAGGGGCAACACACGGGACAGCTACCAGCAATCAGCCCCAGCATTTT. This gives the protein CASVGATHGTATSNQPQHF.

This rearrangement joins TRBV20-1 to TRBJ1-4, with TRBD1 matching over 7 bases. Germline V lookup: CDR1 DFQATT, CDR2 SNEGSKA (reference sequence). Trimming removed 2 bases from V and 6 bases from J; junction bases left unmatched: 6. The CDR3 runs to 14 residues. The CDR3, as DNA: TGCAGTGCTAGACGAAGACAGGGTGATGAAAAACTGTTTTTT. Amino acid sequence: CSARRRQGDEKLFF.

The gene calls are TRBV7-9 and TRBJ1-5, with 7 positions matching TRBD1. With V trimmed by 7 bases and J by 0 bases, 24 bases remained unmatched. The V gene's germline CDR1 is SEHNR and CDR2 FQNEAQ (reference sequence). The CDR3 is 21 residues long. CDR3 sequence: CASTGWVDRAGGNYSNQPQHF. The CDR3 DNA reads TGTGCCAGCACAGGGTGGGTGGATCGTGCAGGGGGAAACTATAGCAATCAGCCCCAGCATTTT. Full variable domain (rest looked up from reference TRBV7-9 and TRBJ1-5): DTGVSQNPRHKITKRGQNVTFRCDPISEHNRLYWYRQTLGQGPEFLTYFQNEAQLEKSRLLSDRFSAERPKGSFSTLEIQRTEQGDSAMYLCASTGWVDRAGGNYSNQPQHFGDGTRLSIL.

Points on this clonotype: One base away lies a much larger clone, so this may be a sequencing read error. The CDR3 region has the DNA TGTGCCAGCAGCTCCGGGACAGGGGGCAACGAGCAGTACTTC. The encoded protein is CASSSGTGGNEQYF. This sequence joins TRBV10-3 and TRBJ2-7, with 12 bases that match TRBD1. V gave up 10 bases and J gave up 5 bases; unmatched junction bases: 9. The CDR3 is 14 amino acids. Looked up from germline, CDR1 is ENHRY and CDR2 is SYGVKD.

This clonotype was counted at least ten times. This sequence joins TRBV10-2 and TRBJ1-1, with a weak D call TRBD1 (5 bases). This CDR3 contains 14 residues. CDR1 and CDR2 from the germline V gene are WSHSY and SAAADI. Trimming pared 7 bases from V and 0 bases from J, leaving 12 bases between. The CDR3, as DNA: TGCGCCAGCACGGTTACAGGCATGAACACTGAAGCTTTCTTT. It is translated as CASTVTGMNTEAFF.

This rearrangement joins TRBV9 to TRBJ2-5, with D tentatively TRBD2 (6 bases). The CDR3 length is 17 residues. From germline, CDR1 is SGDLS and CDR2 YYNGEE. V lost 0 bases to trimming and J lost 5 bases, with 20 bases between them. The CDR3 region is CASSVGGLAVAGETQYF. CDR3 nucleotides: TGTGCCAGCAGCGTAGGTGGTTTAGCGGTGGCCGGGGAGACCCAGTACTTC.

This clonotype was counted many times. CDR3 region: CSVFDGEAFF. The CDR3 DNA reads as TGCAGCGTCTTTGACGGTGAAGCTTTCTTT. The chain employs TRBV29-1 and TRBJ1-1, with D unclear. Germline CDR1 is SQVTM and CDR2 is ANQGSEA. The CDR3 has 10 amino acids. V was shortened by 6 bases and J by 7 bases, with 9 bases between the two germline ends.

Details on this clonotype: Given the absence of the conserved phenylalanine or tryptophan at the CDR3 end, a read error is likely. The CDR3 nucleotides read TGTGCCAGCAGTTTCCCGGGACAGGCTAATTCACCCCTCCACCTT. Protein product: CASSFPGQANSPLHL. This chain uses TRBV12-3 or TRBV12-4 with TRBJ1-6; 8 positions match TRBD1. Trimming cost V 3 bases and J 6 bases; bases outside gene matches: 4. This CDR3 is built from 15 residues.

The chain carries TRBV6-1 and TRBJ2-2; a weak D match, TRBD2 (6 bases). Germline V gene sequence: CDR1 MNHNS, CDR2 SASEGT. Trimming removed 6 bases at V and 1 base at J, with 12 bases between. The CDR3 length is 15 residues. CDR3 loop: CASSHAGGNTGELFF. CDR3 in DNA: TGTGCCAGCAGCCATGCCGGGGGGAACACCGGGGAGCTGTTTTTT.

The rearrangement links TRBV24-1 to TRBJ1-5; D is unclear. Trimming left V 12 bases short and J 0 bases short, with 5 bases between. CDR3 length: 11 residues. CDR1 and CDR2 (germline): KGHDR, SFDVKD. Here the CDR3 DNA reads TGTGCCGGCGGTAGCAATCAGCCCCAGCATTTT. Translated, it gives CAGGSNQPQHF.

Only a few counts were recorded for this clonotype. The gene calls are TRBV12-3 or TRBV12-4 and TRBJ1-2; 9 bases fit TRBD1. CDR3 length equals 16 residues. The trim removed 5 bases at V and 2 bases at J, leaving 9 bases unmatched. In nucleotides, the CDR3 is TGTGCCAGCAGTGAACGGAACAGGGGGCGCAACTATGGCTACACCTTC. Amino acids: CASSERNRGRNYGYTF.

The V call is TRBV7-2, the J call TRBJ2-7, with D possibly matching TRBD2 (6 bases). V dropped 1 base and J dropped 3 bases, with 16 bases sitting between them. CDR3 length: 16 residues. Looked up from germline, CDR1 is SGHTA and CDR2 is FQGNSA. For the CDR3, the DNA is TGTGCCAGCAGCTTAGATCCCGCGGGACCTATCTACGAGCAGTACTTC. Translating gives CASSLDPAGPIYEQYF. Based on the CDR3 plus reference TRBV7-2 and TRBJ2-7, the full variable domain is GAGVSQSPSNKVTEKGKDVELRCDPISGHTALYWYRQSLGQGLEFLIYFQGNSAPDKSGLPSDRFSAERTGGSVSTLTIQRTQQEDSAVYLCASSLDPAGPIYEQYFGPGTRLTVT.